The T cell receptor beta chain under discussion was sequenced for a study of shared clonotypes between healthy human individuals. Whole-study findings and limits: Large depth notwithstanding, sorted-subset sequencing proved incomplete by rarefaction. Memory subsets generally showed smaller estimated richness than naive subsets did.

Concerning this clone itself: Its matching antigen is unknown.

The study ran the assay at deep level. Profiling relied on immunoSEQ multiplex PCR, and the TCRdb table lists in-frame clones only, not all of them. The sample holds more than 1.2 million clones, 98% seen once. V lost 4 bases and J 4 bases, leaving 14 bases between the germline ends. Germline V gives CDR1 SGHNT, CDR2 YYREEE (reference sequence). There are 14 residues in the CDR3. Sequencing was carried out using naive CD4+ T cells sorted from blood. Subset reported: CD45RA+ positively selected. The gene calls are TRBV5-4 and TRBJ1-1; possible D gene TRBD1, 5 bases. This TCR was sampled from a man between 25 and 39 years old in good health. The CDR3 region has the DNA TGTGCCAGCAGCCGGGACTCCGGTCCCACTGAAGCTTTCTTT. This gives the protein CASSRDSGPTEAFF.